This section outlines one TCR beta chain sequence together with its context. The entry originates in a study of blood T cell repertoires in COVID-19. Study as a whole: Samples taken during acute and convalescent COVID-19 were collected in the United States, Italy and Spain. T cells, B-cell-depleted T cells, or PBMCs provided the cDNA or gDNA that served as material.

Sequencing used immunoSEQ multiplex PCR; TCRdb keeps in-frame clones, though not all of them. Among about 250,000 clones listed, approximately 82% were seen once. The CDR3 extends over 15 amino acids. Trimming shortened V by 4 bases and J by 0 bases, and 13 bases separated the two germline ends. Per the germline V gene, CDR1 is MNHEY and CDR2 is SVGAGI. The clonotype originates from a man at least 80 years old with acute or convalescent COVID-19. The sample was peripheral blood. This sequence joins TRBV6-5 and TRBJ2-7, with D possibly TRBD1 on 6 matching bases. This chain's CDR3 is CASSSSGVSSYEQYF. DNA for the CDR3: TGTGCCAGCAGTTCCTCAGGGGTGAGCTCCTACGAGCAGTACTTC.